These T cell receptor beta chains were read from a single sample in a study of identical twins. MiXCR, applied by TCRdb to the 5' RACE reads, yields one record per CDR3 protein. This table has hundreds of thousands of distinct CDR3 sequences, over 20% appearing once. The same sample was also used in a study of T cells expressing NK-cell markers.

The sample comprised PBMCs. Every receptor here comes from a woman between 18 and 30 years old in good health. CDR3s leave out the opening cysteine and the closing phenylalanine or tryptophan. Each record gives: clone size, V gene, CDR3 protein. Not every row has a clone size; where given, it reads once, few, many or a size class.

abundance: few
v_gene: TRBV20-1
CDR3aa: SPGGYT

abundance: few
v_gene: TRBV20-1
CDR3aa: SAYRASGGDEQY

abundance: -
v_gene: TRBV6-6
CDR3aa: ASSYGTGSPLH

abundance: few
v_gene: TRBV20-1
CDR3aa: SARAGSPVNTEAF

abundance: -
v_gene: TRBV5-5
CDR3aa: ASSLGGPSGYT

abundance: -
v_gene: TRBV6-1
CDR3aa: ASRTGTGAYEQY

abundance: few
v_gene: TRBV12-3/TRBV12-4
CDR3aa: ASTSGAGGGEQF

abundance: -
v_gene: TRBV5-1
CDR3aa: ASSLSGQGATEAF

abundance: few
v_gene: TRBV6-5
CDR3aa: ASSSTQGLMDEQF

abundance: few
v_gene: TRBV9
CDR3aa: ASSVAAGANYGYT

abundance: -
v_gene: TRBV3-1
CDR3aa: ASSQDAGNYGYT

abundance: many
v_gene: TRBV6-5
CDR3aa: ASSYSSRASGNTIY

abundance: few
v_gene: TRBV5-1
CDR3aa: ASSFGRSTEDYGYT

abundance: few
v_gene: TRBV6-2/TRBV6-3
CDR3aa: ASSLLAGVYEQY

abundance: many
v_gene: TRBV6-5
CDR3aa: ASRLGTVNTEAF

abundance: -
v_gene: TRBV9
CDR3aa: ASSALGNSPLH

abundance: -
v_gene: TRBV15
CDR3aa: ATSRGGLAGDNEQF

abundance: -
v_gene: TRBV20-1
CDR3aa: SAISGRSYNEQF

abundance: few
v_gene: TRBV9
CDR3aa: ASSRSHEQY

abundance: -
v_gene: TRBV7-8
CDR3aa: ASRPGRSSYEQY

abundance: -
v_gene: TRBV20-1
CDR3aa: SAREGHQNQPQH

abundance: -
v_gene: TRBV5-6
CDR3aa: ASSPTGAPTDTQY

abundance: few
v_gene: TRBV12-3/TRBV12-4
CDR3aa: ASSNLAGQYNEQF

abundance: many
v_gene: TRBV29-1
CDR3aa: SGGADSELAKNIQY

abundance: few
v_gene: TRBV10-3
CDR3aa: AISGATNEKLF

abundance: few
v_gene: TRBV7-9
CDR3aa: ASSPLDYEQY

abundance: many
v_gene: TRBV12-3/TRBV12-4
CDR3aa: ASSRQQGYGYT

abundance: -
v_gene: TRBV9
CDR3aa: ASSVGLADLQETQY

abundance: few
v_gene: TRBV2
CDR3aa: ASILNSDNEKLF

abundance: few
v_gene: TRBV25-1
CDR3aa: ASTGTGSDTQY

abundance: few
v_gene: TRBV10-3
CDR3aa: AISGGSSNTGELF

abundance: -
v_gene: TRBV9
CDR3aa: ASSLTTGVAGANVLT

abundance: -
v_gene: TRBV12-3/TRBV12-4
CDR3aa: ASSDRDGGTEAF

abundance: -
v_gene: TRBV10-3
CDR3aa: ATTDRNEQY

abundance: few
v_gene: TRBV5-1
CDR3aa: ASSLWTEASYEQY

abundance: many
v_gene: TRBV29-1
CDR3aa: SVGTGEAYEQY

abundance: -
v_gene: TRBV4-1
CDR3aa: ASSLGIGDEQY

abundance: few
v_gene: TRBV12-3/TRBV12-4
CDR3aa: ASSWSSNEQF

abundance: -
v_gene: TRBV6-2/TRBV6-3
CDR3aa: ASSFTPYGGNEQF

abundance: many
v_gene: TRBV10-2
CDR3aa: ASSDRQGYTGELF

abundance: -
v_gene: TRBV5-1
CDR3aa: ASSLASASGVTDTQY

abundance: -
v_gene: TRBV7-2
CDR3aa: ASSLGGGGWDTQY

abundance: -
v_gene: TRBV6-5
CDR3aa: ASSFRGLTGANVLT

abundance: many
v_gene: TRBV29-1
CDR3aa: SVGRTNYGYT

abundance: few
v_gene: TRBV12-3/TRBV12-4
CDR3aa: ASSFRPDYGYT

abundance: -
v_gene: TRBV20-1
CDR3aa: SARDSTQPQH